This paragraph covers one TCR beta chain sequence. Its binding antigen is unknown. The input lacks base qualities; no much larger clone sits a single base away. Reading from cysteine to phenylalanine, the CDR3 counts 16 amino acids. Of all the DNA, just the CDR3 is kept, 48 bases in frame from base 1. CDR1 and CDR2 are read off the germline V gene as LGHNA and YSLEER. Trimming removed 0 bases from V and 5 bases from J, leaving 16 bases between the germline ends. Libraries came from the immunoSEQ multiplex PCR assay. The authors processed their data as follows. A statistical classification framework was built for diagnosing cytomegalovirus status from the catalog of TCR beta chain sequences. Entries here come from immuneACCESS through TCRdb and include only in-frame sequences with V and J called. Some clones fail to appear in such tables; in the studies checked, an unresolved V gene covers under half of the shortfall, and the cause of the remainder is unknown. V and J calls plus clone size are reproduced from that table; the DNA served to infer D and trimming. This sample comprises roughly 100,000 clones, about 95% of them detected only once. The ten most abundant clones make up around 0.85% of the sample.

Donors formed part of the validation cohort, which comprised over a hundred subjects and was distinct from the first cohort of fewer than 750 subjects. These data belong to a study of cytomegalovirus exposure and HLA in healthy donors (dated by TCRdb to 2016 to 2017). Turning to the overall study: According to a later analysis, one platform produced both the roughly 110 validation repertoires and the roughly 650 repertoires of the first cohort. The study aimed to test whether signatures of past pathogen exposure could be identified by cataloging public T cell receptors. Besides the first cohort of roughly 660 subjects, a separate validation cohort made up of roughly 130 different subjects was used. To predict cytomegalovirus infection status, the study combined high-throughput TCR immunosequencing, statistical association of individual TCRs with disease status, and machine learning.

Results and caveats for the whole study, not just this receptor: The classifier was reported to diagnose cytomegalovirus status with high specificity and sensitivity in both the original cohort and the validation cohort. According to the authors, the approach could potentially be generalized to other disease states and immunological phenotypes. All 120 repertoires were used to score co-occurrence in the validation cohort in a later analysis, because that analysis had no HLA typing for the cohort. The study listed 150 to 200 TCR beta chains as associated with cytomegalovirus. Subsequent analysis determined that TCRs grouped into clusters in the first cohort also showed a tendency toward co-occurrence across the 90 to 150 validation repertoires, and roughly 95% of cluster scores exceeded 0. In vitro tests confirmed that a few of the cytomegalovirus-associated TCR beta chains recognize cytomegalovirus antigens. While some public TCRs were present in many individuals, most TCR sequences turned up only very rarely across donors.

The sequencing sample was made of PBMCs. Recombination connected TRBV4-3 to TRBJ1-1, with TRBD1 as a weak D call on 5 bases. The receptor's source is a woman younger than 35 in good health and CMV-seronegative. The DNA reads TGCGCCAGCAGCCAAGATGGGGGGAGGGTATGGACTGAAGCTTTCTTT. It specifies CASSQDGGRVWTEAFF.